This record looks at one T cell receptor beta chain sequence and its context. This clone's antigen is unknown. No much larger clonotype is one base removed from it; base qualities were not supplied. The data derive from a study of T-cell reconstitution after alpha-beta-depleted transplantation in children (dated by TCRdb to the mid-2010s). Regarding the complete study: Using TCR repertoire profiling, the study followed T-cell immune reconstitution in a quantitative way in children after TCRalphabeta/CD19-depleted allogeneic hematopoietic cell transplantation.

Library preparation was by PCR. Sequencing was performed on an Illumina HiSeq 2500. TCR library preparation used molecular barcoding, with unique molecular identifiers applied to normalize quantification of the TCRbeta repertoire. TCRdb took the public reads, trimmed them with fastp at Q25, ran MiXCR for clone calling and kept in-frame beta chains. Rows merge per CDR3 protein into single entries with the most common DNA and genes. The table for this sample lists about 540,000 distinct CDR3 sequences; around 20% of them were counted only once. 3% to 4% of the sample belongs to the ten largest clones. The TCR comes from a human donor who donated a stem cell graft to a child with acute lymphoblastic leukemia. The sequenced sample was PBMCs from the stem cell graft donor, obtained from the stem cell graft.

The CDR3 corresponds to CASSQSRDRDIYEQYF. In nucleotides, the sequence is TGCGCCAGCAGCCAATCCCGGGACAGGGACATTTACGAGCAGTACTTC. This chain is built from TRBV4-1 and TRBJ2-7; 9 middle bases align to TRBD1. Taken from cysteine to phenylalanine, the CDR3 has 16 residues. Only the CDR3 DNA stays, 48 bases, in frame from base 1. Germline trimming: 2 bases from V, 4 bases from J; junction bases outside gene matches: 9. CDR1 and CDR2 were assigned from the germline V gene as MGHRA and YSYEKL.